The clone carrying this T cell receptor (beta chain) was seen more than once but under ten times. Per germline, CDR1 SGHDN and CDR2 FVKESK. Germline trimming cut 4 bases from V and 4 bases from J; bases unmatched to any gene: 9. This CDR3 region has 17 residues. This sample stems from a study of T cell repertoires in cytomegalovirus infection. TCRdb passed the reads through MiXCR, listing each CDR3 protein once. The sample holds 170,000 or so distinct CDR3 sequences; about a sixth are singletons and the top ten take almost 25%. This clonotype was obtained from a human donor in good health (CMV status not recorded). Some clones in this sample may be carry-over from other donors' samples. The sample comprised CD8+ T cells from PBMCs. This chain links TRBV14 with TRBJ2-2; 10 bases map to TRBD1. Here the CDR3 reads CASSRRTGQGFTGELFF. The CDR3 DNA sequence: TGTGCCAGCAGCCGGAGAACGGGACAGGGGTTCACCGGGGAGCTGTTTTTT.